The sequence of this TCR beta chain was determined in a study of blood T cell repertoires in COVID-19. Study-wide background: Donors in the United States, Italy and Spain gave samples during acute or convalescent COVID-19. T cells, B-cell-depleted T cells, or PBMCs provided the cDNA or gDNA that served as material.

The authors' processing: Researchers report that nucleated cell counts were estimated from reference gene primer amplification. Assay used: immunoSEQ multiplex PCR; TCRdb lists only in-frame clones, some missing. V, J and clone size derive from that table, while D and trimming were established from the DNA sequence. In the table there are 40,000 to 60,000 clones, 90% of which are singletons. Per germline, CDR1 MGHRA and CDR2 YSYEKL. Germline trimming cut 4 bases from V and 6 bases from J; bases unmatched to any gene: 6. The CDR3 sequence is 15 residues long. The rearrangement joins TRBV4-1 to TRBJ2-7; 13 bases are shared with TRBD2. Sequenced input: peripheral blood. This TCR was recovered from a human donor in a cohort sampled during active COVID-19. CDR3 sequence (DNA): TGCGCCAGCAGCCCCCCGGGACTAGCGGGGATCGAGCAGTACTTC. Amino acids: CASSPPGLAGIEQYF.